This entry lists 32 T cell receptor beta chains sequenced from one sample in a study of response to subunit inactivated influenza vaccine. MiXCR, applied by TCRdb to the RT-PCR reads, yields one record per CDR3 protein. The sample lists fewer than 700,000 distinct CDR3 sequences, 10% to 15% occurring once. This specimen consisted of PBMCs from blood, obtained 45 days after vaccination. The receptor source for this set is a man aged 50-60 years who received an inactivated influenza vaccine.

This chain connects TRBV16 to TRBJ2-7; 8 bases are a match to TRBD1. The CDR3 extends over 15 amino acids. J was trimmed by 2 bases and V by 6 bases; bases with no gene match: 9. Germline values: CDR1 KGHSY, CDR2 FQNENV. Written as DNA, the CDR3 is TGTGCCAGCAGTCCGACTCGGGGACAGGCCTACGAGCAGTACTTC. It codes for CASSPTRGQAYEQYF.

This clonotype was counted at least ten times. The chain recombines TRBV28 with TRBJ2-4; weak D call: TRBD2 (6 bases). Germline assignment: CDR1 MDHEN and CDR2 SYDVKM. The CDR3 is made up of 17 amino acids. V lost 6 bases and J lost 0, with 18 bases in between. For the CDR3, the DNA is TGTGCCAGCAGCCTGTCCGGGAGCGCTGGAGCCAAAAACATTCAGTACTTC. Protein: CASSLSGSAGAKNIQYF.

This clonotype was observed a handful of times. The chain's CDR3 is CSARTGQETQYF. The CDR3 DNA follows: TGCAGTGCTAGGACAGGCCAAGAGACCCAGTACTTC. V usage is TRBV20-1 and J usage is TRBJ2-5; D is perhaps TRBD1 (6 bases). V dropped 3 bases and J dropped 1 base, with 6 bases sitting between them. Germline V gives CDR1 DFQATT, CDR2 SNEGSKA (reference sequence). The CDR3 extends over 12 amino acids.

This rearrangement joins TRBV7-2 to TRBJ2-7, with D possibly matching TRBD1 (8 bases). V gave up 1 base and J gave up 5 bases, with 12 bases separating them. CDR1 SGHTA and CDR2 FQGNSA come from the germline V gene. The CDR3 has 14 amino acids. The CDR3 here is CASSLDRGGDEQYF. For the CDR3, the DNA is TGTGCCAGCAGCTTAGACAGGGGGGGAGACGAGCAGTACTTC.

This clonotype appeared a few times. V is TRBV7-2 and J is TRBJ1-2; no firm D call. CDR1 and CDR2 (germline): SGHTA, FQGNSA. Trimming took 5 bases from V and 8 from J, leaving 15 bases between them. The CDR3 totals 13 residues. The CDR3 protein is CASSPRGTAGYTF. Here the CDR3 DNA reads TGTGCCAGCAGCCCCCGGGGAACAGCGGGCTACACCTTC.

This clonotype showed up just a few times. V gene TRBV7-8 combines with J gene TRBJ1-1; 10 bases match TRBD1. From germline, CDR1 is SGHVS and CDR2 FQNEAQ. Trimming cost V 9 bases and J 1 base; bases outside gene matches: 11. CDR3 length: 16 amino acids. CDR3 DNA: TGTGCCAGTAGGGCGGGACAGGGGTTCGGGAACACTGAAGCTTTCTTT. This encodes CASRAGQGFGNTEAFF.

The rearrangement joins TRBV29-1 to TRBJ2-1; TRBD1 agrees at 7 bases. The trim removed 7 bases at V and 4 bases at J, leaving 13 bases unmatched. Germline-derived CDR1 and CDR2 are SQVTM and ANQGSEA. The CDR3 contains 15 residues. The CDR3 reads CSAFPPGTAYNEQFF. The CDR3 DNA is TGCAGCGCATTTCCCCCCGGGACAGCGTACAATGAGCAGTTCTTC.

This clonotype was observed a handful of times. The V call is TRBV20-1, the J call TRBJ1-1; 12 nucleotides agree with TRBD1. There are 17 residues in the CDR3. V shed 3 bases and J 8 bases; nucleotides not matched to a gene: 16. Germline V gene lookup returns CDR1 DFQATT and CDR2 SNEGSKA (reference sequence). The CDR3 coding sequence is TGCAGTGCTAGCCCCATTTATCCCGGGACAGGGGGCGGGGAAGCTTTCTTT. It specifies CSASPIYPGTGGGEAFF.

This chain connects TRBV28 to TRBJ2-1; either TRBD1 or TRBD2 may fit D (6 bases each). CDR1 is MDHEN, CDR2 SYDVKM, per germline. The CDR3 length is 15 residues. The V and J ends lost 8 bases and 3 bases respectively, with 17 bases between them. CDR3 loop: CASSRRGARYNEQFF. DNA for the CDR3: TGTGCCAGCTCCCGGAGGGGGGCCCGCTACAATGAGCAGTTCTTC.

This clonotype was counted many times. V usage is TRBV4-3 and J usage is TRBJ2-7; D not resolved. The V gene lost 3 bases and the J gene lost 4 bases, with 10 bases spanning the gap. The germline V gene encodes CDR1 LGHNA and CDR2 YSLEER. The CDR3 has 13 amino acids. This chain's CDR3 is CASSQTTGYEQYF. DNA for the CDR3: TGCGCCAGCAGCCAGACGACGGGTTACGAGCAGTACTTC.

This clonotype was detected a few times. The J gene is TRBJ1-1, the V gene TRBV3-1; the D is unclear. CDR1 is LGHDT, CDR2 YNNKEL, per germline (reference sequence). V was shortened by 3 bases and J by 0 bases, with 11 bases between the two germline ends. The CDR3 is made up of 15 amino acids. CDR3 DNA: TGTGCCAGCAGCCAGCACCGGATTTTGAACACTGAAGCTTTCTTT. Encoded protein: CASSQHRILNTEAFF.

The gene calls are TRBV4-1 and TRBJ2-7; D possibly corresponds to TRBD1 (5 bases). V lost 1 base and J 4 bases, leaving 20 bases between the germline ends. This CDR3 is 17 amino acids long. CDR1 is MGHRA, CDR2 YSYEKL, per germline. The CDR3 nucleotides read TGCGCCAGCAGCCAAGTGGCGACAGTGCCTGCTACATACGAGCAGTACTTC. Residues: CASSQVATVPATYEQYF.

This clonotype was detected only a few times. V gene TRBV20-1 combines with J gene TRBJ2-7, with 7 bases matching TRBD2. Germline lookup yields CDR1 DFQATT and CDR2 SNEGSKA (reference sequence). The CDR3 has 14 residues. Trimming cost V 3 bases and J 5 bases; bases outside gene matches: 10. CDR3 protein: CSARSGGRIDEQYF. The CDR3 nucleotides read TGCAGTGCTAGGTCGGGCGGGAGAATCGACGAGCAGTACTTC.

The chain has TRBV14 and TRBJ2-1, with D possibly matching TRBD2 (6 bases). The CDR3 loop spans 17 amino acids. Per germline, CDR1 SGHDN and CDR2 FVKESK. Trimming took 3 bases from V and 0 from J, leaving 15 bases between them. CDR3 amino acids: CASSHPRDLSSYNEQFF. The CDR3 nucleotides are TGTGCCAGCAGCCATCCACGGGACTTAAGCTCCTACAATGAGCAGTTCTTC.

The rearrangement uses TRBV5-1 and TRBJ2-3, with D perhaps TRBD1 or TRBD2 (6 bases each). In germline, CDR1 is SGHRS, CDR2 YFSETQ. V gave up 4 bases and J gave up 4 bases, with 13 bases separating them. The CDR3 sequence is 14 residues long. The DNA of the CDR3 is TGCGCCAGCAGCCTGAGGGGGGCACCAGATACGCAGTATTTT. This codes for CASSLRGAPDTQYF.

The genes are TRBV5-1 and TRBJ2-5, with 8 bases identical to TRBD2. V was clipped by 0 bases and J by 6 bases; unmatched bases: 7. The CDR3 spans 15 residues. Germline CDR1 reads SGHRS; CDR2 reads YFSETQ. The CDR3 DNA reads as TGCGCCAGCAGCTTGGTAGCGGGATATAGCCAGACCCAGTACTTC. Translated, it gives CASSLVAGYSQTQYF.

J is TRBJ2-5 and V is TRBV6-1; a possible D gene is TRBD2 (5 bases). V lost 6 bases and J 6 bases, leaving 17 bases between the germline ends. The CDR3 length is 14 residues. CDR1 and CDR2 (germline): MNHNS, SASEGT. CDR3 loop: CASSRAGAPKTQYF. CDR3 coding DNA: TGTGCCAGCAGCCGGGCGGGTGCCCCCAAGACCCAGTACTTC.

This chain links TRBV13 with TRBJ1-2; 7 bases match TRBD1. Germline V gene data show CDR1 as PRHDT and CDR2 as FYEKMQ (reference sequence). The CDR3 length is 15 residues. The V segment lost 3 bases and the J segment 5 bases; nucleotides outside the gene matches: 9. The CDR3 spells CASSLEQGKLYGYTF. The CDR3 DNA is TGTGCCAGCAGCTTGGAACAGGGGAAGTTATATGGCTACACCTTC. The variable domain in full, with the rest retrieved from reference TRBV13 and TRBJ1-2, is AAGVIQSPRHLIKEKRETATLKCYPIPRHDTVYWYQQGPGQDPQFLISFYEKMQSDKGSIPDRFSAQQFSDYHSELNMSSLELGDSALYFCASSLEQGKLYGYTFGSGTRLTVV.

The chain recombines TRBV7-8 with TRBJ1-2, with D unresolved. This CDR3 is built from 14 residues. Trimming shortened V by 7 bases and J by 0 bases, and 12 bases separated the two germline ends. Germline CDR1 is SGHVS and CDR2 is FQNEAQ. The DNA for the CDR3 is TGTGCCAGCACTCGGGGATCCACTAACTATGGCTACACCTTC. This translates into CASTRGSTNYGYTF.

This clonotype was found a few times. V gene TRBV7-9 combines with J gene TRBJ1-3, with D possibly TRBD1 on 6 matching bases. Between the trimmed V and J ends, which lost 5 bases and 4 bases, there was a span of 9 bases. Germline V gives CDR1 SEHNR, CDR2 FQNEAQ (reference sequence). There are 13 residues in the CDR3. The DNA for the CDR3 is TGTGCCAGCAGCCCCGACAGGGGAAACACCATATATTTT. Translated: CASSPDRGNTIYF. The full variable domain, its missing parts supplied by reference TRBV7-9 and TRBJ1-3, is DTGVSQNPRHKITKRGQNVTFRCDPISEHNRLYWYRQTLGQGPEFLTYFQNEAQLEKSRLLSDRFSAERPKGSFSTLEIQRTEQGDSAMYLCASSPDRGNTIYFGEGSWLTVV.

This clonotype was seen only a few times. This chain's CDR3 is CSATSKAGRAYNEQFF. The CDR3 coding sequence is TGCAGTGCCACGTCGAAAGCCGGGAGGGCCTACAATGAGCAGTTCTTC. The chain joins TRBV20-1 to TRBJ2-1, with 8 bases lining up with TRBD2. Germline lookup yields CDR1 DFQATT and CDR2 SNEGSKA (reference sequence). The CDR3 runs 16 residues. The J segment lost 2 bases and the V segment lost 6 bases, leaving 12 bases of the junction unmatched.

The chain has TRBV3-1 and TRBJ2-2; 7 bases agree with TRBD2. Germline V lookup: CDR1 LGHDT, CDR2 YNNKEL (reference sequence). This CDR3 has 17 residues. V trimming: 0 bases; J trimming: 4 bases; junction bases outside the gene matches: 8. CDR3 in amino acids: CASSQEGLAEATGELFF. The CDR3 DNA follows: TGTGCCAGCAGCCAAGAAGGCCTAGCGGAGGCCACCGGGGAGCTGTTTTTT.

This clonotype was counted a few times. The V and J genes are TRBV29-1 and TRBJ2-1, with 9 bases aligning to TRBD1. The CDR3 consists of 13 residues. Germline V gene data show CDR1 as SQVTM and CDR2 as ANQGSEA. V was pared by 7 bases and J by 9 bases, with 10 bases of the junction left unmatched. The CDR3 DNA reads TGCAGCGGCTACAGGGGGCGTGGGGGTGAGCAGTTCTTC. This translates into CSGYRGRGGEQFF.

This clonotype showed up many times. The genes are TRBV20-1 and TRBJ2-7; D may be TRBD2 (6 bases). The germline V gene has CDR1 DFQATT and CDR2 SNEGSKA (reference sequence). This CDR3 comprises 13 residues. V was trimmed by 6 bases and J by 3 bases, leaving 15 bases between them. The CDR3 sequence is CSAARTSSYEQYF. CDR3 nucleotides: TGCAGTGCCGCCCGAACTAGCAGCTACGAGCAGTACTTC.

This chain connects TRBV6-2 or TRBV6-3 to TRBJ2-1, with TRBD2 as a possible D gene (5 bases). Germline V gene sequence: CDR1 MNHEY, CDR2 SVGEGT. V lost 2 bases and J lost 1, with 9 bases in between. The CDR3 is made up of 15 amino acids. The CDR3 loop is CASSYETGSYNEQFF. In DNA form, the CDR3 reads TGTGCCAGCAGTTACGAAACGGGATCCTACAATGAGCAGTTCTTC.

This clonotype was detected a few times. This chain joins TRBV20-1 and TRBJ2-1; 7 bases are shared with TRBD2. The CDR3 covers 16 residues. The trim removed 0 bases at V and 3 bases at J, leaving 8 bases unmatched. From germline, CDR1 is DFQATT and CDR2 SNEGSKA (reference sequence). CDR3 loop: CSARDIGGSDYNEQFF. For the CDR3, the DNA is TGCAGTGCTAGAGATATCGGCGGGAGTGACTACAATGAGCAGTTCTTC.

The chain has TRBV20-1 and TRBJ2-5; the match to TRBD2 covers 9 bases. The CDR3 is made up of 14 amino acids. CDR1 and CDR2 (germline): DFQATT, SNEGSKA (reference sequence). The V and J ends lost 4 bases and 4 bases, in that order; junction bases with no gene match: 7. DNA for the CDR3: TGCAGTGCTACCTGGGTAGCGGGAGCAGAGACCCAGTACTTC. This gives the protein CSATWVAGAETQYF.

This clonotype occurred a few times. The CDR3 DNA is TGTGCCAGCAGCTTCAGCCGGGACAGGGGTGACTATGGCTACACCTTC. Encoded protein: CASSFSRDRGDYGYTF. This chain links TRBV7-9 with TRBJ1-2, with TRBD1 matching 10 bases. Germline loops: CDR1 SEHNR, CDR2 FQNEAQ (reference sequence). The CDR3 spans 16 residues. The V segment lost 3 bases and the J segment 3 bases; nucleotides outside the gene matches: 7.

This clonotype came up a few times. The chain recombines TRBV4-2 with TRBJ2-3; TRBD2 is a possible D gene (5 bases). Per germline, CDR1 LGHNA and CDR2 YNFKEQ. Trimming removed 5 bases at V and 0 bases at J, with 12 bases between. The CDR3 has 15 amino acids. The CDR3 nucleotides read TGTGCCAGCAGCGCTGACTATTTTAGCACAGATACGCAGTATTTT. Translating gives CASSADYFSTDTQYF.

The rearrangement links TRBV4-3 to TRBJ2-7, with D perhaps matching TRBD1 (5 bases). The CDR3 consists of 13 residues. Germline-derived CDR1 and CDR2 are LGHNA and YSLEER. V was pared by 0 bases and J by 6 bases, with 9 bases between. Here the CDR3 DNA reads TGCGCCAGCAGCCAAGATCAAGGGGTCGAGCAGTACTTC. Protein: CASSQDQGVEQYF.

The chain recombines TRBV9 with TRBJ2-7; possibly TRBD1 for D (6 bases). Trimming shortened V by 4 bases and J by 3 bases, and 17 bases separated the two germline ends. CDR1 is SGDLS and CDR2 is YYNGEE in the germline V gene. This CDR3 has 15 amino acids. This CDR3 reads CASSPLGQTNYEQYF. CDR3 coding DNA: TGTGCCAGCAGCCCCCTCGGACAGACAAACTACGAGCAGTACTTC.

The CDR3 here is CSASPGLGGYTF. CDR3 coding DNA: TGCAGTGCTAGTCCCGGGTTAGGAGGCTACACCTTC. V is TRBV20-1 and J is TRBJ1-2; no reliable D call. This CDR3 is 12 amino acids long. Germline values: CDR1 DFQATT, CDR2 SNEGSKA (reference sequence). Trimming left V 3 bases short and J 8 bases short, with 13 bases between.